Sequencing of this TCR beta chain was carried out in a study of beta chain features in type 1 diabetes. Background on the study: The study found patients and healthy donors alike in age, gender and cell yields.

Purity exceeded 95% in all sorted populations. For this clone: Other DNA sequences in the same sample also yield this CDR3.

The isolated RNA, all of it, was reverse transcribed, so expressed TCRB transcripts were what got sequenced. Sequenced by immunoSEQ multiplex PCR; TCRdb stores in-frame clones only, minus some. The table records 680,000 or so clones, 15% to 19% of them present only once. The origin of this receptor is a man between 18 and 29 years old in good health. Sequencing was performed on naive CD4+ T cells from blood.

The CDR3 sequence is CASSRTGGLYEQYF. The CDR3 bases are TGTGCCAGTAGTCGGACAGGGGGTCTCTACGAGCAGTACTTC. The gene calls are TRBV19 and TRBJ2-7; 10 bases fit TRBD1. Germline CDR1 and CDR2: LNHDA and SQIVND (reference sequence). Trimming removed 5 bases from V and 3 bases from J; junction bases left unmatched: 4. This CDR3 spans 14 amino acids.